The sequence of this T cell receptor (beta chain) was determined in a study of human T cells and chemical hapten exposure. The CDR3 totals 13 residues. After removal of 6 bases from V and 5 bases from J, the junction contained 7 bases not matched to a gene. The V gene's germline CDR1 is SQVTM and CDR2 ANQGSEA. Described time point: patch test 2, 6 weeks after DPC sensitization. Treatment noted: therapeutic diphenylcyclopropenone sensitization with weekly scalp DPC. The study, taken as a whole, reports: Healthy individuals' immune responses may differ from those of donors, who had alopecia.

Via MiXCR, TCRdb re-called the RACE reads, giving one row per CDR3 protein. The table records about 80,000 distinct CDR3 sequences, around a tenth of them present only once. This clonotype has more than one count but fewer than ten. Its antigen is unknown. The clonotype comes from a man between 18 and 29 years old with alopecia areata. Some clones in this sample may be carry-over from other donors' samples. The sequencing here drew on whole blood, taken in connection with sensitization to the hapten diphenylcyclopropenone (DPC). V is TRBV29-1 and J is TRBJ2-7, with 10 bases matching TRBD1. Written as DNA, the CDR3 is TGCAGCGTGAGAGGGACAGGGGATGACGAGCAGTACGTC. Its translation is CSVRGTGDDEQYV.